The 20 T cell receptor beta chains listed next were all sequenced from one sample in a study of blood T cell repertoires in COVID-19. Sequencing was performed with immunoSEQ multiplex PCR; in TCRdb, only in-frame clones are kept and a portion is missing. The repertoire includes some 380,000 clones, 70% to 90% of them detected once, and approximately 1.2% sits in the top ten. Sequencing used PBMCs or T cells enriched from blood (not recorded which). Every receptor here comes from a man aged 25 to 45 who had recovered from COVID-19.

The chain has TRBV27 and TRBJ2-3; the match to TRBD1 covers 9 bases. The germline CDR1 and CDR2 sequences are MNHEY and SMNVEV (reference sequence). With 3 bases clipped from V and 3 bases from J, the junction kept 10 bases outside the gene matches. The CDR3 extends over 17 amino acids. CDR3 in amino acids: CASSFPDDRGTTDTQYF. The CDR3, as DNA: TGTGCCAGCAGTTTCCCCGACGACAGGGGGACGACAGATACGCAGTATTTT.

The chain couples TRBV27 to TRBJ2-1; a weak D match, TRBD1 (6 bases). Germline V gene data show CDR1 as MNHEY and CDR2 as SMNVEV (reference sequence). The V end was cut by 6 bases, the J end by 8 bases, with 20 bases between. There are 15 residues in the CDR3. The CDR3 nucleotides are TGTGCCAGCAGCTCCGTTGGGACACTGAGGGATGAGCAGTTCTTC. Translating gives CASSSVGTLRDEQFF.

This chain uses TRBV27 with TRBJ2-1; 10 positions agree with TRBD1. This CDR3 contains 16 residues. Germline V gene data show CDR1 as MNHEY and CDR2 as SMNVEV (reference sequence). V gave up 5 bases and J gave up 1 base; unmatched junction bases: 5. CDR3 residues: CASSLRDRGSYNEQFF. The CDR3 DNA reads TGTGCCAGCAGTCTGCGGGACAGGGGTTCCTACAATGAGCAGTTCTTC.

The chain links TRBV7-8 to TRBJ1-1, with TRBD1 matching over 9 bases. The V segment lost 4 bases and the J segment 4 bases; nucleotides outside the gene matches: 7. The CDR3 loop spans 15 amino acids. Germline-derived CDR1 and CDR2 are SGHVS and FQNEAQ. The CDR3 region is CASSYRDRAGTEAFF. The CDR3 DNA is TGTGCCAGCAGCTACCGGGACAGGGCGGGCACTGAAGCTTTCTTT.

The chain uses TRBV7-8 and TRBJ1-5; D possibly corresponds to TRBD1 (5 bases). The V end lost 1 base, the J end lost 2 bases, and 9 bases lay between the germline ends. The CDR3 contains 15 residues. Germline V gene data show CDR1 as SGHVS and CDR2 as FQNEAQ. The chain's CDR3 is CASSLGGVGNQPQHF. Here the CDR3 DNA reads TGTGCCAGCAGCTTAGGGGGGGTTGGCAATCAGCCCCAGCATTTT.

The chain couples TRBV4-2 to TRBJ1-5; 7 bases line up with TRBD1. The V segment lost 5 bases and the J segment 7 bases; nucleotides outside the gene matches: 5. The CDR3 has 13 residues. Germline CDR1 reads LGHNA; CDR2 reads YNFKEQ. The chain's CDR3 is CASSDRVGQPQHF. In DNA form, the CDR3 reads TGTGCCAGCAGCGACAGGGTCGGGCAGCCCCAGCATTTT.

The chain couples TRBV3-1 (or the pseudogene TRBV3-2) to TRBJ2-2; tentative D call: TRBD1 (6 bases). The CDR3 has 15 amino acids. Germline V gives CDR1 LGHDT, CDR2 YNNKEL (reference sequence). The V end was cut by 4 bases, the J end by 6 bases, with 15 bases between. The CDR3 loop reads CASSPTGIKAGELFF. CDR3 DNA: TGTGCCAGCAGCCCCACAGGGATAAAAGCCGGGGAGCTGTTTTTT.

The DNA of the CDR3 is TGCGCCAGCAGCCAAGATCGAGACAGGGGATTCTACGAGCAGTACTTC. Its translation: CASSQDRDRGFYEQYF. The chain has TRBV4-1 and TRBJ2-7; 8 bases match TRBD1. CDR1 and CDR2 from the germline V gene are MGHRA and YSYEKL. After removal of 0 bases from V and 3 bases from J, the junction contained 7 bases not matched to a gene. This CDR3 has 16 residues.

Only a few counts were recorded for this clone. The genes are TRBV12-3 or TRBV12-4 and TRBJ1-2; D perhaps matches TRBD1 (6 bases). V was trimmed by 1 base and J by 3 bases, leaving 6 bases between them. This CDR3 contains 13 residues. CDR3 sequence reads: CASSLGGHYGYTF. As DNA, the CDR3 is TGTGCCAGCAGTTTAGGGGGGCACTATGGCTACACCTTC.

This clone has just one count. The chain is built from TRBV30 and TRBJ2-7; 9 bases line up with TRBD1. In germline, CDR1 is GTSNPN, CDR2 SVGIG (reference sequence). The trim removed 5 bases at V and 2 bases at J, leaving 4 bases unmatched. The CDR3 is made up of 13 amino acids. The CDR3 loop is CAWGTGSPYEQYF. The CDR3 DNA follows: TGTGCCTGGGGGACAGGGAGTCCCTACGAGCAGTACTTC.

This clone was seen once. This rearrangement joins TRBV9 to TRBJ1-2; 8 nucleotides agree with TRBD1. Germline V gene sequence: CDR1 SGDLS, CDR2 YYNGEE. V was clipped by 4 bases and J by 4 bases; unmatched bases: 6. The CDR3 consists of 14 residues. CDR3 in DNA: TGTGCCAGCAGCCCGGACAGGGACTTCTATGGCTACACCTTC. It encodes CASSPDRDFYGYTF.

The chain links TRBV27 to TRBJ1-2; 12 bases align to TRBD1. The germline V gene has CDR1 MNHEY and CDR2 SMNVEV (reference sequence). V dropped 3 bases and J dropped 4; count of bases not matched to a gene: 9. The CDR3 totals 17 residues. CDR3 in DNA: TGTGCCAGCAGTTTTTCCAGGGGACAGGGGGCCTTCTATGGCTACACCTTC. Protein product: CASSFSRGQGAFYGYTF.

This sequence joins TRBV9 and TRBJ2-7, with 10 nucleotides matching TRBD1. The CDR3 totals 16 residues. Per germline, CDR1 SGDLS and CDR2 YYNGEE. Trimming at V came to 0 bases and at J to 3 bases, leaving 6 bases not matched to a gene. The CDR3 DNA sequence: TGTGCCAGCAGCGTAGCGACAGGGGGCAGTCTCTACGAGCAGTACTTC. It specifies CASSVATGGSLYEQYF.

The V and J genes are TRBV9 and TRBJ1-2; no definite D call. This CDR3 is built from 14 residues. Trimming cost V 0 bases and J 8 bases, with 14 bases left between them. Germline CDR1 SGDLS, CDR2 YYNGEE. This CDR3 is CASSVGPGVEGYTF. The CDR3 coding sequence is TGTGCCAGCAGCGTAGGCCCGGGAGTGGAGGGCTACACCTTC.

This chain links TRBV5-5 with TRBJ2-3; 8 nucleotides align to TRBD1. Trimming took 4 bases from V and 2 from J; bases not matched to a gene: 12. The CDR3 is 17 amino acids. From germline, CDR1 is SGHKS and CDR2 YYEKEE (reference sequence). CDR3 residues: CASSMDRVGIFTDTQYF. The CDR3 DNA reads as TGTGCCAGCAGCATGGACAGGGTAGGGATTTTCACAGATACGCAGTATTTT.

V is TRBV5-4 and J is TRBJ1-1; 7 nucleotides match TRBD1. Trimming removed 0 bases from V and 1 base from J; junction bases left unmatched: 0. CDR3 length: 14 residues. CDR1 SGHNT and CDR2 YYREEE come from the germline V gene (reference sequence). The CDR3 is CASSLDRGNTEAFF. As DNA, the CDR3 is TGTGCCAGCAGCTTGGACAGGGGGAACACTGAAGCTTTCTTT.

CDR3 nucleotides: TGTGCCATCAGTGAAACCGGGGGGGGGCAGTACGAGCAGTACTTC. Residues: CAISETGGGQYEQYF. The chain combines TRBV10-3 with TRBJ2-7; TRBD2 matches at 8 bases. Germline V gene sequence: CDR1 ENHRY, CDR2 SYGVKD. This CDR3 region has 15 residues. The V and J ends lost 3 bases and 4 bases, in that order; junction bases with no gene match: 8.

The V call is TRBV11-1, the J call TRBJ1-2; D might be TRBD1 (5 bases). Germline assignment: CDR1 SGHAT and CDR2 FQDESV (reference sequence). The CDR3 is 13 amino acids. Trimming removed 4 bases at V and 2 bases at J, with 8 bases between. CDR3 nucleotide sequence: TGTGCCAGCAGCTCGCGGGACAACTATGGCTACACCTTC. As protein: CASSSRDNYGYTF.

J is TRBJ1-2 and V is TRBV6-2 or TRBV6-3; D uncertain. CDR3 length: 15 amino acids. V was cut by 2 bases and J by 3 bases, with 13 bases left in between. The germline V gene encodes CDR1 MNHEY and CDR2 SVGEGT. As DNA, the CDR3 is TGTGCCAGCAGTTACACCCTCGGAGGGCACTATGGCTACACCTTC. It codes for CASSYTLGGHYGYTF.

The chain employs TRBV24-1 and TRBJ2-1, with D maybe TRBD1 (6 bases). The CDR3 is 12 amino acids. Per the germline V gene, CDR1 is KGHDR and CDR2 is SFDVKD. Trimming removed 8 bases from V and 7 bases from J, with 11 bases in between. CDR3 DNA sequence: TGTGCCACCAAGGGGGTGGGGAATGAGCAGTTCTTC. It yields the protein CATKGVGNEQFF.